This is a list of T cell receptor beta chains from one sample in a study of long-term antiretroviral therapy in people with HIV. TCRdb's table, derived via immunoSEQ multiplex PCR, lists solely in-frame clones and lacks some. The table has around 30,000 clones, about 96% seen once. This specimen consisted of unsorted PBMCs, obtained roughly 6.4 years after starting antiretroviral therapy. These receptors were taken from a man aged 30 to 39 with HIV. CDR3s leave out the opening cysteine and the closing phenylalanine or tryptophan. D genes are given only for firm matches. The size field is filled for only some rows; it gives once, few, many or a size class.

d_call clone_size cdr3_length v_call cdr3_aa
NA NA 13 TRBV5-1 ASSFGGGPGNTIY
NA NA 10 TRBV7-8 ASSLRVHEQY
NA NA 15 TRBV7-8 ASSLWGRRGSYNEQF
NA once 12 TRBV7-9 ASSLEIGSYEQY
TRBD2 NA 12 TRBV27 ASRPLAELYEQY
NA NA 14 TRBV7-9 ASMARSGGPYNEQF
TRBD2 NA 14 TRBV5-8 ASTLPGRLAGDEQY
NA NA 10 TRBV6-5 ASSYSRDEQF
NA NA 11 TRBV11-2 ASSTGIGQPQH
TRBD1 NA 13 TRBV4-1 ASSVYRGTGNTIY
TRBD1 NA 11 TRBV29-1 SVALQGTDTQY
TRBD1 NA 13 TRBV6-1 ASIARGQIADTQY
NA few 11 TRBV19 ASSGQFNTEAF
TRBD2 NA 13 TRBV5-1 ASSPLTGGSYEQY
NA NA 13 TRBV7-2 ASSLEARGVIEQY
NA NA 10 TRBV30 AWNGGDTEAF
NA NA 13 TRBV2 ASRGTGSYNSPLH
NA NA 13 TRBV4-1 ASSPLRQSTDTQY
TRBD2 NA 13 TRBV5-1 ASSFGGGASNEQF
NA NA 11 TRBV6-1 ASITASNQPQH
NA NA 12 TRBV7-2 ASTSGVTSTEAF
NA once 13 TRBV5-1 ASSGFDSGEETQY
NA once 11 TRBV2 ASTWLGGYEQY
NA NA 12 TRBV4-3 ASSLLADTGELF
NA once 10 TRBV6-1 ASSDRGYEQY
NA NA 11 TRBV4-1 ASSQGGRPEQY
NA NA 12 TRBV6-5 ASSYSGRFYGYT
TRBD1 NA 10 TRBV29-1 SARDRDEKLF
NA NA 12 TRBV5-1 ASSPWMGDTEAF
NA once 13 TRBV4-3 ASSQSTLPWGEQY
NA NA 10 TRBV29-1 SATLTGETQY
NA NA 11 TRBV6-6 ASRTGDYTEAF
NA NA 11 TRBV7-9 ASSLRGNTEAF
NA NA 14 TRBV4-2 ASSQDALATNEKLF
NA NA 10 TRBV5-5 ASRTALTEQY
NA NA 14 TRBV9 ASSVNDNPSYNEQF
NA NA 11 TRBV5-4 ASSSGGRETQY
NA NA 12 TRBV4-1 ASSHIIGYRAQY
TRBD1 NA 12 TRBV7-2 ASSQGQGPQPQH
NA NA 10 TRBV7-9 ASSLSSLALH
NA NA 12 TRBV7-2 ASSLAPFMDTQY
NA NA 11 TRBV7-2 ASSWIEGGELF
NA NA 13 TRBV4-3 ASSQDWPIQETQY
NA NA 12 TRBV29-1 SVEGRLEGNEQF
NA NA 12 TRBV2 ASSIRTYLYEQY
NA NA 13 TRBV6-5 ASSYSSEPRETQY
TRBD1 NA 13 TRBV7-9 ASSSGQGAKYEQY
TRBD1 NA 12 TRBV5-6 ASMRTTGVGGYT